This is a list of T cell receptor beta chains from one sample in a study of identical twins. TCRdb re-called the 5' RACE reads through MiXCR, storing one row per CDR3 protein. The sample holds more than 250,000 distinct CDR3 sequences; about 8.9% are singletons and the top ten take over 2%. These same records also appear under a second study, on yellow fever vaccine responses in identical twins.

Sequencing was done on a sample of memory (CD45RO+) T cells sorted from blood. These receptors were taken from a woman aged 18-29 years in good health. Both conserved end residues are part of each CDR3. D genes are given only for firm matches. For some rows the clone size is stated as once, few or many, or as a class when expanded; others skip it.

cdr3_length	clone_size	d_call	j_call	v_call	cdr3_aa	cdr3_nt
13	few	TRBD2	TRBJ2-5	TRBV10-3	CATLAGEGETQYF	TGTGCCACATTAGCGGGAGAGGGAGAGACCCAGTACTTC
14	NA	NA	TRBJ2-4	TRBV2	CASTPPGAKNIQYF	TGTGCCAGCACACCTCCGGGGGCCAAAAACATTCAGTACTTC
15	many	NA	TRBJ1-1	TRBV5-1	CASRSTQIMNTEAFF	TGCGCCAGCAGAAGTACCCAAATCATGAACACTGAAGCTTTCTTT
15	NA	TRBD2	TRBJ2-7	TRBV9	CASSAGTSGFYEQYF	TGTGCCAGCAGCGCTGGGACTAGCGGGTTCTACGAGCAGTACTTC
15	few	TRBD2	TRBJ2-3	TRBV10-2	CASRNVAGVLDTQYF	TGCGCCAGCAGGAACGTGGCGGGGGTACTCGATACGCAGTATTTT
19	few	TRBD2	TRBJ2-1	TRBV15	CATSRPRGGLAGEGNEQFF	TGTGCCACCAGCAGACCCCGAGGTGGACTAGCGGGAGAGGGGAATGAGCAGTTCTTC
14	NA	NA	TRBJ2-2	TRBV5-5	CASSEGPYTGELFF	TGTGCCAGCAGCGAGGGACCTTACACCGGGGAGCTGTTTTTT
15	many	NA	TRBJ2-2	TRBV5-1	CASSLDRVDTGELFF	TGCGCCAGCAGCTTGGACAGGGTTGACACCGGGGAGCTGTTTTTT
15	NA	TRBD1	TRBJ1-5	TRBV2	CASSETGVSNQPQHF	TGTGCCAGCAGTGAGACAGGGGTGAGCAATCAGCCCCAGCATTTT
12	NA	NA	TRBJ2-5	TRBV20-1	CSAVEWGEAQYF	TGCAGTGCCGTAGAATGGGGTGAGGCCCAGTACTTC
15	NA	TRBD1	TRBJ1-5	TRBV7-9	CASSFGQASNQPQHF	TGTGCCAGCAGCTTTGGACAGGCTAGCAATCAGCCCCAGCATTTT
16	many	NA	TRBJ2-5	TRBV7-9	CASSLALFGSEETQYF	TGTGCCAGCAGCTTAGCGCTATTCGGTAGTGAGGAGACCCAGTACTTC
15	few	NA	TRBJ1-2	TRBV5-1	CASSLGSTVDYGYTF	TGCGCCAGCAGCTTGGGTAGTACGGTCGACTATGGCTACACCTTC
14	many	NA	TRBJ1-2	TRBV28	CASSLPSFQGGYTF	TGTGCCAGCAGTTTACCCAGCTTCCAGGGCGGCTACACCTTC
18	NA	TRBD2	TRBJ2-5	TRBV20-1	CSARDLNAGTSAQETQYF	TGCAGTGCTAGAGATCTCAACGCGGGCACTAGCGCCCAAGAGACCCAGTACTTC
15	NA	TRBD1	TRBJ2-3	TRBV6-5	CASSSGQGLTDTQYF	TGTGCCAGCAGTTCCGGACAGGGTTTAACAGATACGCAGTATTTT
18	few	TRBD2	TRBJ2-3	TRBV12-3/TRBV12-4	CASRPGLKPRSSTDTQYF	TGTGCCAGCAGGCCGGGACTAAAACCCCGCTCTAGCACAGATACGCAGTATTTT
18	NA	NA	TRBJ2-1	TRBV5-1	CASSATGGSPSSYNEQFF	TGCGCCAGCAGCGCCACCGGGGGTTCCCCGAGCTCCTACAATGAGCAGTTCTTC
15	NA	NA	TRBJ2-5	TRBV5-1	CASKRAWTAQETQYF	TGCGCCAGCAAAAGAGCTTGGACAGCCCAAGAGACCCAGTACTTC
15	NA	TRBD1	TRBJ2-1	TRBV5-6	CASSRDRDPSNEQFF	TGTGCCAGCAGCCGGGACAGGGATCCTTCCAATGAGCAGTTCTTC
14	NA	NA	TRBJ2-7	TRBV5-5	CASSSGVPSYEQYF	TGTGCCAGCAGCTCGGGGGTTCCATCCTACGAGCAGTACTTC
16	few	NA	TRBJ2-4	TRBV18	CASSPPRGLAKNIQYF	TGTGCCAGCTCACCACCGCGGGGATTAGCCAAAAACATTCAGTACTTC
13	few	TRBD1	TRBJ1-2	TRBV10-3	CAIGGRGAYGYTF	TGTGCCATCGGGGGCAGGGGGGCCTATGGCTACACCTTC
18	many	TRBD2	TRBJ2-3	TRBV11-2	CASSLNPGLAGGPDTQYF	TGTGCCAGCAGCCTCAACCCGGGACTAGCGGGTGGTCCAGATACGCAGTATTTT
15	many	NA	TRBJ1-2	TRBV5-1	CASSLAWGSNYGYTF	TGCGCCAGCAGCTTGGCCTGGGGCTCTAACTATGGCTACACCTTC
15	NA	NA	TRBJ1-6	TRBV4-1	CASSRAGGDNSPLHF	TGCGCCAGCAGCCGGGCGGGTGGAGATAATTCACCCCTCCACTTT
15	NA	TRBD2	TRBJ2-1	TRBV20-1	CSARATSGDYNEQFF	TGCAGTGCTAGAGCGACTAGCGGGGACTACAATGAGCAGTTCTTC
15	NA	NA	TRBJ1-4	TRBV4-1	CASSQLGATNEKLFF	TGCGCCAGCAGCCAATTGGGGGCAACTAATGAAAAACTGTTTTTT
13	many	NA	TRBJ2-7	TRBV6-2/TRBV6-3	CASSLGRSYEQYF	TGTGCCAGCAGTTTAGGCAGGTCATACGAGCAGTACTTC
13	few	NA	TRBJ1-2	TRBV20-1	CSAPGQGRYGYTF	TGCAGTGCCCCAGGGCAGGGGAGATATGGCTACACCTTC
14	many	NA	TRBJ2-1	TRBV5-1	CANPRTSSYNEQFF	TGCGCCAACCCGCGGACAAGCTCCTACAATGAGCAGTTCTTC
16	many	TRBD2	TRBJ2-1	TRBV4-2	CASSQTLAGVTGEQFF	TGTGCCAGCAGCCAGACACTAGCGGGAGTAACGGGCGAGCAGTTCTTC
15	once	NA	TRBJ2-3	TRBV5-1	CASSPMTWSTDTQYF	TGCGCCAGCAGCCCCATGACATGGAGCACAGATACGCAGTATTTT
15	NA	TRBD1	TRBJ2-3	TRBV3-1	CASSQGGQDGDTQYF	TGTGCCAGCAGCCAAGGGGGACAGGATGGTGATACGCAGTATTTT
17	NA	TRBD2	TRBJ2-3	TRBV3-1	CASSPRVRGGGADTQYF	TGTGCCAGCAGCCCGCGGGTGCGGGGGGGCGGCGCAGATACGCAGTATTTT
19	few	TRBD2	TRBJ2-3	TRBV5-1	CASSLALGGGQAGTDTQYF	TGCGCCAGCAGCTTGGCCCTCGGGGGAGGGCAGGCGGGTACAGATACGCAGTATTTT
16	many	NA	TRBJ2-2	TRBV5-1	CASSLRDTTNTGELFF	TGCGCCAGCAGCTTGCGGGACACCACAAACACCGGGGAGCTGTTTTTT
13	NA	TRBD1	TRBJ1-2	TRBV28	CASSADRVAGYTF	TGTGCCAGCAGTGCCGACAGGGTGGCAGGCTACACCTTC
13	NA	NA	TRBJ2-3	TRBV29-1	CSSIRGSTDTQYF	TGCAGCAGTATAAGGGGTAGCACAGATACGCAGTATTTT
13	few	TRBD1	TRBJ1-4	TRBV7-8	CASSLDRGEKLFF	TGTGCCAGCAGCTTGGACAGGGGTGAAAAACTGTTTTTT
14	NA	NA	TRBJ1-1	TRBV7-6	CASSLEAVNTEAFF	TGTGCCAGCAGCTTAGAGGCCGTGAACACTGAAGCTTTCTTT
15	few	TRBD2	TRBJ2-1	TRBV7-3	CASSLGLGLGNEQFF	TGTGCCAGCAGCTTGGGACTAGGTTTGGGCAATGAGCAGTTCTTC
16	many	NA	TRBJ2-4	TRBV7-2	CASSPGNNLAKNIQYF	TGTGCCAGCAGCCCCGGCAATAATTTAGCCAAAAACATTCAGTACTTC
15	many	NA	TRBJ2-5	TRBV7-2	CASSLGGGPQETQYF	TGTGCCAGCAGCTTAGGAGGAGGGCCGCAAGAGACCCAGTACTTC
15	once	TRBD2	TRBJ2-5	TRBV28	CASSSSGTSKETQYF	TGTGCCAGCAGCAGTTCCGGGACTAGTAAAGAGACCCAGTACTTC
16	few	TRBD2	TRBJ2-2	TRBV6-1	CASSPWTSGSFGELFF	TGTGCCAGCAGCCCCTGGACTAGCGGGAGTTTCGGGGAGCTGTTTTTT
14	few	TRBD1	TRBJ1-1	TRBV19	CATDAGTGYTEAFF	TGTGCCACGGATGCCGGGACAGGGTATACTGAAGCTTTCTTT
14	NA	TRBD2	TRBJ2-1	TRBV12-3/TRBV12-4	CASSLTALAGPQFF	TGTGCCAGCTCCCTTACGGCCCTAGCGGGACCGCAGTTCTTC